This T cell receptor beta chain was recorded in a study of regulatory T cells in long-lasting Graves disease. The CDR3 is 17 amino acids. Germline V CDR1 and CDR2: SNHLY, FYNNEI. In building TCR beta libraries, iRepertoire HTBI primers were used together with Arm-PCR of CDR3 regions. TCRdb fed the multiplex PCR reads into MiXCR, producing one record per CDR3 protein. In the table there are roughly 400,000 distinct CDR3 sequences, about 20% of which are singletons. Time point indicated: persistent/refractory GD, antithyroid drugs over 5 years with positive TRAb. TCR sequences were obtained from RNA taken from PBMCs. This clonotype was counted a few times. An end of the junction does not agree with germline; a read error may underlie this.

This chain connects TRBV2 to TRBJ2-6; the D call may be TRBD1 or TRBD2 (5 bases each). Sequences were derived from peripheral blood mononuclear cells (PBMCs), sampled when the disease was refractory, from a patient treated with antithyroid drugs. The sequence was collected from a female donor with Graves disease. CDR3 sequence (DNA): TGTGCCAGCACGGGACCCCCTCTCGTTGCTGGGGCCAACGCCCTGACTTTC. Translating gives CASTGPPLVAGANALTF.